One sample yielded the 32 T cell receptor beta chains listed below, sequenced in a study of shared clonotypes between healthy human individuals (dated by TCRdb to about 2020). CD8 naive samples were CD45RO-negative cells positively selected for CCR7, giving a CD45RA+CCR7+ population that excluded TemRA cells. Library preparation was by the immunoSEQ multiplex PCR assay. TCRdb limited this immuneACCESS table to in-frame rearrangements with V and J called. A share of clones is missing; checked studies link under half to unresolved V genes, and the rest is unexplained. This sample lists around 2.1 million clones; more than 85% were detected once. 1.5% to 2% of the sample is held by the ten biggest clonotypes. The sample was naive CD8+ T cells from PBMCs. The intended sense of this specimen's cell subset or site label: CD45RA+CCR7+. All receptors come from a man younger than 30 in good health. Some clones in this sample may be carry-over from other donors' samples.

The sample holds a few counts of this clone. This chain joins TRBV4-1 and TRBJ1-1, with D possibly TRBD1 on 6 matching bases. In germline, CDR1 is MGHRA, CDR2 YSYEKL. CDR3 length equals 15 residues. Trimming stripped 0 bases from V and 4 bases from J, with 12 bases between. The DNA of the CDR3 is TGCGCCAGCAGCCAAGAGGCCAGGGGTACCACTGAAGCTTTCTTT. It encodes CASSQEARGTTEAFF.

V is TRBV5-6 and J is TRBJ2-7; 12 bases map to TRBD1. CDR3 length: 15 residues. V dropped 4 bases and J dropped 6; count of bases not matched to a gene: 8. Per germline, CDR1 SGHDT and CDR2 YYEEEE. CDR3 DNA sequence: TGTGCCAGCAGCCCAAGGGACAGGGGGCTATTCGAGCAGTACTTC. Translating it yields CASSPRDRGLFEQYF.

The chain combines TRBV28 with TRBJ2-7; no firm D call. This CDR3 spans 12 amino acids. V dropped 1 base and J dropped 3 bases, with 4 bases sitting between them. Looked up from germline, CDR1 is MDHEN and CDR2 is SYDVKM. CDR3 loop: CASSLLYYEQYF. As DNA, the CDR3 is TGTGCCAGCAGTTTATTGTACTACGAGCAGTACTTC.

The chain carries TRBV19 and TRBJ2-7; the match to TRBD2 covers 13 bases. The V segment lost 5 bases and the J segment 6 bases; nucleotides outside the gene matches: 4. Germline V gives CDR1 LNHDA, CDR2 SQIVND (reference sequence). The CDR3 loop spans 14 amino acids. The CDR3 sequence is CASSSRLAGGEQYF. CDR3 nucleotides: TGTGCCAGTAGTTCCCGACTAGCGGGAGGCGAGCAGTACTTC.

V gene TRBV28 combines with J gene TRBJ2-2; 13 nucleotides line up with TRBD2. Per the germline V gene, CDR1 is MDHEN and CDR2 is SYDVKM. This CDR3 comprises 17 residues. V lost 3 bases, J lost 4 bases, and 5 bases stayed unmatched. The CDR3: CASSFGLAGEITGELFF. The CDR3 DNA reads as TGTGCCAGCAGTTTCGGACTAGCGGGAGAGATCACCGGGGAGCTGTTTTTT.

This clone is a singleton in its sample. CDR3 nucleotide sequence: TGTGCCAGCAGCTTCCACAAGGGACAGGGGGGTTATGGCTACACCTTC. Protein product: CASSFHKGQGGYGYTF. The rearrangement uses TRBV7-2 and TRBJ1-2; 11 bases align to TRBD1. Germline trimming cut 3 bases from V and 5 bases from J; bases unmatched to any gene: 8. Germline loops: CDR1 SGHTA, CDR2 FQGNSA. CDR3 length: 16 residues.

The genes are TRBV5-1 and TRBJ1-1; 10 positions match TRBD1. Germline trimming cut 3 bases from V and 3 bases from J; bases unmatched to any gene: 11. Per germline, CDR1 SGHRS and CDR2 YFSETQ. There are 17 residues in the CDR3. The CDR3: CASSSVGQGWRDTEAFF. CDR3 coding DNA: TGCGCCAGCAGCTCCGTGGGACAGGGGTGGAGGGACACTGAAGCTTTCTTT. Complete variable domain (other parts from reference TRBV5-1 and TRBJ1-1): KAGVTQTPRYLIKTRGQQVTLSCSPISGHRSVSWYQQTPGQGLQFLFEYFSETQRNKGNFPGRFSGRQFSNSRSEMNVSTLELGDSALYLCASSSVGQGWRDTEAFFGQGTRLTVV.

J is TRBJ2-1 and V is TRBV5-1, with unresolved D. Trimming removed 2 bases at V and 3 bases at J, with 6 bases between. Germline values: CDR1 SGHRS, CDR2 YFSETQ. The CDR3 covers 13 residues. This chain's CDR3 is CASSFLSYNEQFF. In DNA, the CDR3 is TGCGCCAGCAGCTTTCTTAGCTACAATGAGCAGTTCTTC.

The V call is TRBV6-5, the J call TRBJ2-7; 11 nucleotides align to TRBD1. Looked up from germline, CDR1 is MNHEY and CDR2 is SVGAGI. With V trimmed by 2 bases and J by 7 bases, 7 bases remained unmatched. The CDR3 has 15 residues. The CDR3 here is CASSYDGQGAGEQYF. The CDR3, as DNA: TGTGCCAGCAGTTACGACGGACAGGGGGCGGGGGAGCAGTACTTC.

This chain links TRBV25-1 with TRBJ1-1, with D possibly TRBD1 on 6 matching bases. CDR3 size: 11 residues. Trimming removed 8 bases from V and 11 bases from J, with 15 bases in between. The germline CDR1 and CDR2 sequences are MGHDK and SYGVNS. The CDR3 DNA reads as TGTGCCAGCCTTAGTGGGGGCGCGGCTTTCTTT. This translates into CASLSGGAAFF.

V is TRBV7-3 and J is TRBJ1-2; TRBD1 aligns across 10 bases. Looked up from germline, CDR1 is SGHTA and CDR2 is FQGTGA. With V trimmed by 3 bases and J by 6 bases, 1 base remained unmatched. The CDR3 contains 13 residues. The chain's CDR3 is CASSLGQGHGYTF. In nucleotides, the CDR3 is TGTGCCAGCAGCTTGGGACAGGGGCATGGCTACACCTTC.

The chain couples TRBV9 to TRBJ2-3; tentatively, D is TRBD2 (5 bases). The CDR3 is 16 residues long. Between the trimmed V and J ends, which lost 0 bases and 2 bases, there was a span of 13 bases. Looked up from germline, CDR1 is SGDLS and CDR2 is YYNGEE. The CDR3 loop is CASSVGSGSPTDTQYF. CDR3 bases: TGTGCCAGCAGCGTAGGGAGTGGGAGCCCCACAGATACGCAGTATTTT.

V is TRBV19 and J is TRBJ2-7; 7 nucleotides agree with TRBD1. The germline CDR1 and CDR2 sequences are LNHDA and SQIVND (reference sequence). V was pared by 8 bases and J by 5 bases, with 6 bases of the junction left unmatched. The CDR3 has 12 residues. The CDR3 sequence: CASGTAHDEQYF. The CDR3 DNA reads TGTGCCAGTGGGACAGCCCACGACGAGCAGTACTTC. Full variable domain (remainder filled in from reference TRBV19 and TRBJ2-7): DGGITQSPKYLFRKEGQNVTLSCEQNLNHDAMYWYRQDPGQGLRLIYYSQIVNDFQKGDIAEGYSVSREKKESFPLTVTSAQKNPTAFYLCASGTAHDEQYFGPGTRLTVT.

CDR3 sequence (DNA): TGTGCCAGCAGTCTTCGACAGGGGGCGGATGGCTACACCTTC. Translation: CASSLRQGADGYTF. The J gene is TRBJ1-2, the V gene TRBV28; TRBD1 aligns across 10 bases. CDR3 length equals 14 residues. The germline V gene has CDR1 MDHEN and CDR2 SYDVKM. Losses at the gene ends were 5 bases for V and 6 bases for J; bases not matched to a gene: 6.

The chain employs TRBV28 and TRBJ2-1; D gene ambiguous. The CDR3 runs 14 residues. The germline CDR1 and CDR2 sequences are MDHEN and SYDVKM. Deletions cut 8 bases from V and 0 bases from J, with 11 bases between. In DNA, the CDR3 is TGTGCCAGCGTAGGGCGAAACTCCTACAATGAGCAGTTCTTC. Residues: CASVGRNSYNEQFF. The variable domain in full, with the rest retrieved from reference TRBV28 and TRBJ2-1, is DVKVTQSSRYLVKRTGEKVFLECVQDMDHENMFWYRQDPGLGLRLIYFSYDVKMKEKGDIPEGYSVSREKKERFSLILESASTNQTSMYLCASVGRNSYNEQFFGPGTRLTVL.

This chain connects TRBV7-9 to TRBJ2-1, with 10 bases that match TRBD2. The germline CDR1 and CDR2 sequences are SEHNR and FQNEAQ (reference sequence). There are 15 residues in the CDR3. The V and J ends lost 3 bases and 9 bases, in that order; junction bases with no gene match: 8. The CDR3: CASSFQAGGPREQFF. CDR3 sequence (DNA): TGTGCCAGCAGCTTCCAAGCGGGAGGGCCTCGTGAGCAGTTCTTC. The variable domain in full, with the rest retrieved from reference TRBV7-9 and TRBJ2-1, is DTGVSQNPRHKITKRGQNVTFRCDPISEHNRLYWYRQTLGQGPEFLTYFQNEAQLEKSRLLSDRFSAERPKGSFSTLEIQRTEQGDSAMYLCASSFQAGGPREQFFGPGTRLTVL.

The chain joins TRBV7-9 to TRBJ1-2; a weak D match, TRBD1 (5 bases). The CDR3 has 13 amino acids. Germline V lookup: CDR1 SEHNR, CDR2 FQNEAQ (reference sequence). With 7 bases removed from V and 5 bases from J, the gap between germline ends came to 14 bases. CDR3 protein: CASTVRGLYGYTF. CDR3 DNA sequence: TGTGCCAGCACCGTTCGGGGCTTATATGGCTACACCTTC. Based on the CDR3 plus reference TRBV7-9 and TRBJ1-2, the full variable domain is DTGVSQNPRHKITKRGQNVTFRCDPISEHNRLYWYRQTLGQGPEFLTYFQNEAQLEKSRLLSDRFSAERPKGSFSTLEIQRTEQGDSAMYLCASTVRGLYGYTFGSGTRLTVV.

The V and J genes are TRBV28 and TRBJ1-2; D is ambiguous. The CDR3 totals 15 residues. The germline gives CDR1 MDHEN, CDR2 SYDVKM. V lost 3 bases, J lost 6 bases, and 17 bases lay in between. The CDR3 DNA reads TGTGCCAGCAGTTTTTACGGCAGCGCCTGGAATGGCTACACCTTC. Protein: CASSFYGSAWNGYTF.

The V call is TRBV7-2, the J call TRBJ2-1; D possibly corresponds to TRBD2 (5 bases). The CDR3 totals 17 residues. Germline V gene sequence: CDR1 SGHTA, CDR2 FQGNSA. Trimming cost V 4 bases and J 0 bases, with 16 bases left between them. The CDR3 here is CASSSRSLRDSYNEQFF. The CDR3 bases are TGTGCCAGCAGCTCCCGCAGTTTGAGGGACTCCTACAATGAGCAGTTCTTC.

The chain recombines TRBV7-9 with TRBJ2-7; D is undetermined. Germline assignment: CDR1 SEHNR and CDR2 FQNEAQ (reference sequence). The V and J ends lost 3 bases and 3 bases respectively, with 9 bases between them. CDR3 length equals 13 residues. CDR3 loop: CASSLGNVYEQYF. CDR3 bases: TGTGCCAGCAGCTTGGGCAATGTCTACGAGCAGTACTTC.

V is TRBV9 and J is TRBJ2-2; D might be TRBD1 (6 bases). CDR3 length: 14 amino acids. Germline loops: CDR1 SGDLS, CDR2 YYNGEE. V dropped 4 bases and J dropped 7 bases, with 14 bases sitting between them. Written as DNA, the CDR3 is TGTGCCAGCAGCCCCCATAGAGGGGGCGGGGAGCTGTTTTTT. Protein product: CASSPHRGGGELFF.

A note on this clone: The same CDR3 can be traced to other DNA sequences in this sample. The chain couples TRBV7-9 to TRBJ2-7; D tentatively fits TRBD1 or TRBD2 (5 bases each). Germline V gives CDR1 SEHNR, CDR2 FQNEAQ (reference sequence). The CDR3 sequence is 13 residues long. V was trimmed by 5 bases and J by 3 bases, leaving 11 bases between them. DNA for the CDR3: TGTGCCAGCAGCCCCCGGGACCACTACGAGCAGTACTTC. Amino acid sequence: CASSPRDHYEQYF.

This chain joins TRBV28 and TRBJ2-7; D is perhaps TRBD1 or TRBD2 (8 bases each). The CDR3 is 16 amino acids. Germline V gives CDR1 MDHEN, CDR2 SYDVKM. The germline V and J ends were trimmed by 8 bases and 3 bases, with 23 bases remaining between them. The CDR3 sequence: CASVGGQAAGGYEQYF. The CDR3 DNA reads as TGTGCCAGCGTCGGGGGACAGGCGGCGGGGGGCTACGAGCAGTACTTC.

The V gene is TRBV10-2, the J gene TRBJ2-7; D is undetermined. Germline V gene sequence: CDR1 WSHSY, CDR2 SAAADI. The CDR3 sequence is 12 residues long. Trimming stripped 7 bases from V and 5 bases from J, with 12 bases between. CDR3 bases: TGCGCCAGCATGGAAGGAATCCACGAGCAGTACTTC. Protein: CASMEGIHEQYF.

The chain carries TRBV7-2 and TRBJ2-5; 8 bases are a match to TRBD2. This CDR3 is built from 15 residues. V shed 5 bases, J shed 5 bases, and the junction held 10 bases outside the gene matches. Germline-derived CDR1 and CDR2 are SGHTA and FQGNSA. The chain's CDR3 is CASSPAGVGFETQYF. CDR3 bases: TGTGCCAGCAGCCCAGCGGGAGTCGGCTTCGAGACCCAGTACTTC.

The CDR3 region has the DNA TGTGCCAGCAGCTCACTTGAGAAAGAGACCCAGTACTTC. Amino acids: CASSSLEKETQYF. The J gene is TRBJ2-5, the V gene TRBV7-8, with D unclear. From germline, CDR1 is SGHVS and CDR2 FQNEAQ. V lost 4 bases, J lost 3 bases, and 9 bases lay in between. The CDR3 consists of 13 residues.

The genes are TRBV9 and TRBJ2-1; possible D gene TRBD2, 7 bases. V was trimmed by 3 bases and J by 1 base, leaving 11 bases between them. The germline V gene encodes CDR1 SGDLS and CDR2 YYNGEE. The CDR3 covers 15 residues. CDR3 loop: CASSERDKSYNEQFF. The CDR3 DNA is TGTGCCAGCAGCGAGCGGGACAAGTCCTACAATGAGCAGTTCTTC.

The chain recombines TRBV4-1 with TRBJ2-7; D is perhaps TRBD1 or TRBD2 (5 bases each). Germline V gene sequence: CDR1 MGHRA, CDR2 YSYEKL. V gave up 4 bases and J gave up 7 bases, with 17 bases separating them. This CDR3 is built from 14 residues. The CDR3 reads CASSRQRGDREQYF. The CDR3 nucleotides are TGCGCCAGCAGCCGACAAAGAGGGGATCGGGAGCAGTACTTC.

The V call is TRBV6-1, the J call TRBJ2-5; D is uncertain. V was clipped by 1 base and J by 5 bases, with 14 bases between them. The length of the CDR3 is 15 residues. The germline CDR1 and CDR2 sequences are MNHNS and SASEGT. CDR3 bases: TGTGCCAGCAGTGAAGAGACCTCATATTACGAGACCCAGTACTTC. Protein product: CASSEETSYYETQYF.

The rearrangement uses TRBV27 and TRBJ2-2, with unresolved D. Germline CDR1 MNHEY, CDR2 SMNVEV (reference sequence). This CDR3 contains 14 residues. The V and J ends lost 5 bases and 0 bases respectively, with 7 bases between them. CDR3 protein: CASSEVANTGELFF. CDR3 bases: TGTGCCAGCAGTGAAGTCGCGAACACCGGGGAGCTGTTTTTT.

CDR3 sequence (DNA): TGTGCCACCAGCAGCCTAGGAGGTCTCGACGAGCAGTACTTC. It translates to CATSSLGGLDEQYF. J is TRBJ2-7 and V is TRBV15, with D possibly being TRBD2 (5 bases). Trimming left V 3 bases short and J 5 bases short, with 14 bases between. Germline values: CDR1 LNHNV, CDR2 YYDKDF (reference sequence). The CDR3 loop spans 14 amino acids.

For this clone: The sample carries other DNA sequences with the same CDR3. V gene TRBV5-6 combines with J gene TRBJ2-7, with TRBD1 matching over 7 bases. CDR1 and CDR2 (germline): SGHDT, YYEEEE. CDR3 length: 14 residues. J gave up 2 bases and V 4 bases, and 6 bases lay outside the gene matches. CDR3 amino acids: CASSPGGSPYEQYF. The CDR3 DNA reads TGTGCCAGCAGCCCAGGGGGTTCCCCCTACGAGCAGTACTTC.